This T cell receptor beta chain emerged from a study of T-cell memory formation after mild COVID-19. TCRdb reprocessed the 5' RACE reads via MiXCR and lists one record per CDR3 protein. Of about 180,000 distinct CDR3 sequences detected, roughly 20% appear once; the ten largest clones hold approximately 4%. A note on this clonotype: Its antigen is currently unknown.

Broader study findings: Contracting clones localized mainly to CM and EM when CD4+ and mainly to EMRA when CD8+.

Sample: PBMCs or a T cell subset sorted from them (not recorded which). The TCR was taken from a man younger than 35 who had mild COVID-19 (a few samples of this study predate the infection). Cell type and time point are not known.

CDR3 nucleotides: TGCGCCAGCAGCCAAGAGCCCTTCTCTGGAAACACCATATATTTT. This encodes CASSQEPFSGNTIYF. The chain has TRBV4-3 and TRBJ1-3; no clear D gene. Trimming left V 0 bases short and J 0 bases short, with 6 bases between. Germline loops: CDR1 LGHNA, CDR2 YSLEER. The CDR3 is 15 amino acids.